What follows describes a single T cell receptor beta chain. Its antigen is unknown. V lost 0 bases and J lost 8, with 13 bases in between. CDR1 and CDR2 from the germline V gene are MGHRA and YSYEKL. The CDR3 runs 14 residues. These data are taken from a study of blood T cells in healthy people across ages. General observations from the study: A conclusive naive versus antigen-experienced comparison was prevented by the unsorted PBMCs. Shifts in expanded clonotypes may have been confounded by donor CMV status, which was unknown.

It was with a sample-barcoded 5' primer and a J-beta primer mix that a second PCR of roughly 7 to 12 cycles was run. TCRdb used MiXCR to reprocess the 5' RACE reads, holding one entry per CDR3 protein. Among 700,000 or so distinct CDR3 sequences listed, 40% to 45% were seen once. The receptor's source is a man aged 80 or over in good health. The rearrangement uses TRBV4-1 and TRBJ1-1; D not certain. The sample was blood. The CDR3 DNA follows: TGCGCCAGCAGCCAAGATCCGAGGAGGCCCGAAGCTTTCTTT. This codes for CASSQDPRRPEAFF.